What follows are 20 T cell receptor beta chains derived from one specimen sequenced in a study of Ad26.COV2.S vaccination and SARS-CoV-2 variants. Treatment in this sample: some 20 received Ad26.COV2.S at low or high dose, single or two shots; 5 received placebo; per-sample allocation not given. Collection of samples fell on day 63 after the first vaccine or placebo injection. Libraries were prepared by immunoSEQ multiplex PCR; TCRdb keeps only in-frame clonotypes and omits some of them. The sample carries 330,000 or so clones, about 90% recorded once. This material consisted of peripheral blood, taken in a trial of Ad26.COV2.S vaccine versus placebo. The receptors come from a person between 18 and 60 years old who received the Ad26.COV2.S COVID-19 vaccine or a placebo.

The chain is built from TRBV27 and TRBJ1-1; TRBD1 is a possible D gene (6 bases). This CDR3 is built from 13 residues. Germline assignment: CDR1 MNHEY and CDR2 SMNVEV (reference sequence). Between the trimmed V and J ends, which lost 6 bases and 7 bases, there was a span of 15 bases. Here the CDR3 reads CASSLKGGNEAFF. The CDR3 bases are TGTGCCAGCAGCCTAAAGGGGGGGAATGAAGCTTTCTTT.

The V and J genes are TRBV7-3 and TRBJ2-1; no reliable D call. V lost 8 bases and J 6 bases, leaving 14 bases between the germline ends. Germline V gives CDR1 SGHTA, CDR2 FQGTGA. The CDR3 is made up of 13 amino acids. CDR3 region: CASWARPRNEQFF. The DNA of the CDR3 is TGTGCCAGCTGGGCCCGACCGCGCAATGAGCAGTTCTTC.

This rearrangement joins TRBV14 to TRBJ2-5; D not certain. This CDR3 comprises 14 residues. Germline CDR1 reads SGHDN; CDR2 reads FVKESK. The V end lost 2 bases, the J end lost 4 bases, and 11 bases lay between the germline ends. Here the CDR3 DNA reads TGTGCCAGCAGCCAAACGACGGTCGGAGAGACCCAGTACTTC. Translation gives CASSQTTVGETQYF.

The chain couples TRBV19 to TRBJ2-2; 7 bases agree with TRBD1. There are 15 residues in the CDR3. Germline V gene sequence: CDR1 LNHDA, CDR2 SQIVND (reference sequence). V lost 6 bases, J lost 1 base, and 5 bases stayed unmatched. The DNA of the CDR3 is TGTGCCAGTAGGGACAGGTCGGTGAACACCGGGGAGCTGTTTTTT. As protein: CASRDRSVNTGELFF.

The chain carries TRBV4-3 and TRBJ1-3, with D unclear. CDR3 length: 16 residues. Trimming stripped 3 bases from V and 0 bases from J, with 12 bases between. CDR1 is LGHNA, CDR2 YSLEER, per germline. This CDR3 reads CASSQANGLSGNTIYF. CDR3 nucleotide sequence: TGCGCCAGCAGCCAGGCTAACGGACTCTCTGGAAACACCATATATTTT.

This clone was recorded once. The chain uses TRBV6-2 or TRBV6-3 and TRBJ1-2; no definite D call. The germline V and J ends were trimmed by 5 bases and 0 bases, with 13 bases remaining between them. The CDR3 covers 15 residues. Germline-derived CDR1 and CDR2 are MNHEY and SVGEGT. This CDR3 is CASSTIDGANYGYTF. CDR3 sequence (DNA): TGTGCCAGCAGTACGATCGACGGGGCTAACTATGGCTACACCTTC.

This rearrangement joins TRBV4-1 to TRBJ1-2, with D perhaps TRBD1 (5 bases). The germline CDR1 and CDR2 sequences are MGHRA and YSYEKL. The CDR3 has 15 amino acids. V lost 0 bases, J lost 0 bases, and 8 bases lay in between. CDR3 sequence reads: CASSQEGESNYGYTF. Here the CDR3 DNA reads TGCGCCAGCAGCCAAGAAGGGGAGTCTAACTATGGCTACACCTTC.

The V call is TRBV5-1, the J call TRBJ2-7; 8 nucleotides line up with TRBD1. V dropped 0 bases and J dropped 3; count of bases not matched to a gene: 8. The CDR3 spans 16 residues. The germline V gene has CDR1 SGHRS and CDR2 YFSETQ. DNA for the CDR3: TGCGCCAGCAGCTTGGCCGCAGGGGGCCCCCTCTACGAGCAGTACTTC. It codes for CASSLAAGGPLYEQYF.

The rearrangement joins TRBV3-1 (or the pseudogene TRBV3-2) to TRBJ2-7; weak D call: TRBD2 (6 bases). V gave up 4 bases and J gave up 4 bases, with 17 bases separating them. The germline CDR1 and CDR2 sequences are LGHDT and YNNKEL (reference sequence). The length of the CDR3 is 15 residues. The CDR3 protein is CASSLTCGGTYEQYV. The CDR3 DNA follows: TGTGCCAGCAGCCTAACCTGTGGGGGGACGTACGAGCAGTACGTC.

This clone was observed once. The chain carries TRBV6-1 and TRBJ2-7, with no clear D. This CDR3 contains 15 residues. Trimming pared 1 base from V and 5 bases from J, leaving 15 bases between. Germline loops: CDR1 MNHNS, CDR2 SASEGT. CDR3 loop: CASSEGPASRDEQYF. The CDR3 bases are TGTGCCAGCAGTGAAGGTCCGGCAAGTCGGGACGAGCAGTACTTC.

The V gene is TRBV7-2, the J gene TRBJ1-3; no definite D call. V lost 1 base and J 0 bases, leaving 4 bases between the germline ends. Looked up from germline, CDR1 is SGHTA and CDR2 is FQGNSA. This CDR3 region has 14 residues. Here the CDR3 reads CASSLGPSGNTIYF. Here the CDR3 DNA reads TGTGCCAGCAGCTTAGGACCCTCTGGAAACACCATATATTTT.

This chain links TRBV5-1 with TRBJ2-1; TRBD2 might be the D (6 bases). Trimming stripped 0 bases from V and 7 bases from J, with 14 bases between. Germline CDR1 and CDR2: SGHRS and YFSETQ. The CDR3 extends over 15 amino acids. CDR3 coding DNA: TGCGCCAGCAGCTTGGATGGCGGGACTCTGAATGAGCAGTTCTTC. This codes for CASSLDGGTLNEQFF.

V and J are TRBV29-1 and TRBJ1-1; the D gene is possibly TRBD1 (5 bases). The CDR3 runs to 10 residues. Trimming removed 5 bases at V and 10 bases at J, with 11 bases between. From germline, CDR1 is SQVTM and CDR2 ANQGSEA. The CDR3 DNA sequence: TGCAGCGTTACAGGTCAAGGAGCTTTCTTT. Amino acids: CSVTGQGAFF.

The CDR3 DNA follows: TGTGCCAGCAGTGAAAGAGGGACTACCTCTGGAAACACCATATATTTT. It encodes CASSERGTTSGNTIYF. The chain carries TRBV6-1 and TRBJ1-3; tentatively, D is TRBD1 (5 bases). This CDR3 region has 16 residues. Trimming took off 2 bases at V and 0 bases at J, with 11 bases between the two ends. The V gene's germline CDR1 is MNHNS and CDR2 SASEGT.

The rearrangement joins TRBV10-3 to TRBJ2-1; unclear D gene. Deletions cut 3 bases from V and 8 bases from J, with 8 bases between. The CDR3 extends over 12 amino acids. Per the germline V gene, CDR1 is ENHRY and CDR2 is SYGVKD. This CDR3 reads CAISDRADEQFF. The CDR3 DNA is TGTGCCATCAGTGACCGGGCCGATGAGCAGTTCTTC.

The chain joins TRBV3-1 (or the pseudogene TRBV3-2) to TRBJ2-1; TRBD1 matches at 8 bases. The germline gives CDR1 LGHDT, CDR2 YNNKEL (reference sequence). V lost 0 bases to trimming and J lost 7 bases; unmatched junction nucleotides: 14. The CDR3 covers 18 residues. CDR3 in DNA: TGTGCCAGCAGCCAAGATTATCCTCCCAGGGGGCGCGGGAATGAGCAGTTCTTC. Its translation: CASSQDYPPRGRGNEQFF.

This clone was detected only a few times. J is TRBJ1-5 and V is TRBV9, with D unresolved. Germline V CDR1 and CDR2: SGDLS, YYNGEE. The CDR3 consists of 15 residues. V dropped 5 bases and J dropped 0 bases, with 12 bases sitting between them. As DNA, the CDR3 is TGTGCCAGCAGTGCTGGTACCTTTAGCAATCAGCCCCAGCATTTT. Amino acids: CASSAGTFSNQPQHF. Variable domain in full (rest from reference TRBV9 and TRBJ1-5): DSGVTQTPKHLITATGQRVTLRCSPRSGDLSVYWYQQSLDQGLQFLIQYYNGEERAKGNILERFSAQQFPDLHSELNLSSLELGDSALYFCASSAGTFSNQPQHFGDGTRLSIL.

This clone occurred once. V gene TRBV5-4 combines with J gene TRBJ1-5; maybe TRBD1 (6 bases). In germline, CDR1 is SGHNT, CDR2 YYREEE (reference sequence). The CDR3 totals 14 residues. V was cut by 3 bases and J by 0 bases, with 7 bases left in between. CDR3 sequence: CASSSRGSNQPQHF. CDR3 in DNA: TGTGCCAGCAGCTCCAGGGGTAGCAATCAGCCCCAGCATTTT.

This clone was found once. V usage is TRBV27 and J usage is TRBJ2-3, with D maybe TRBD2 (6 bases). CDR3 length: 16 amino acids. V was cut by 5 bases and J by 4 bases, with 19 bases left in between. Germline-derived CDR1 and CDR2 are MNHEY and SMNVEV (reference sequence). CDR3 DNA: TGTGCCAGCAGTAGAACCGGGACTGGGAGTCCAGATACGCAGTATTTT. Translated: CASSRTGTGSPDTQYF.

CDR3 in amino acids: CASSIGGNTIYF. CDR3 nucleotides: TGTGCCAGCAGTATAGGGGGAAACACCATATATTTT. The chain carries TRBV28 and TRBJ1-3; D is undetermined. This CDR3 has 12 residues. Germline V gives CDR1 MDHEN, CDR2 SYDVKM. Trimming left V 5 bases short and J 4 bases short, with 6 bases between.